A single sample is the source of the 23 T cell receptor beta chains below, sequenced in a study of T-cell memory formation after mild COVID-19. TCRdb ran MiXCR on the 5' RACE reads and lists one entry per CDR3 protein. Here the sample spans fewer than 95,000 distinct CDR3 sequences, roughly 16% being singletons. Sequences were obtained from PBMCs or a T cell subset sorted from them (not recorded which). These receptors all stem from a man aged 18 to 29 who had mild COVID-19 (a few samples of this study predate the infection). Cell type and time point are not known.

This clonotype was seen more than once but under ten times. The rearrangement joins TRBV7-9 to TRBJ2-1; 11 positions match TRBD1. The CDR3 sequence is 17 residues long. Trimming took 5 bases from V and 3 from J; bases not matched to a gene: 9. Germline assignment: CDR1 SEHNR and CDR2 FQNEAQ (reference sequence). CDR3 protein: CASSPPGQGAIYNEQFF. The CDR3 DNA reads TGTGCCAGCAGCCCTCCCGGACAGGGGGCGATCTACAATGAGCAGTTCTTC. The full variable domain, completed using reference TRBV7-9 and TRBJ2-1, is DTGVSQNPRHKITKRGQNVTFRCDPISEHNRLYWYRQTLGQGPEFLTYFQNEAQLEKSRLLSDRFSAERPKGSFSTLEIQRTEQGDSAMYLCASSPPGQGAIYNEQFFGPGTRLTVL.

This clonotype was seen only a few times. V gene TRBV7-9 combines with J gene TRBJ1-1; no definite D call. CDR1 is SEHNR, CDR2 FQNEAQ, per germline (reference sequence). V lost 2 bases, J lost 3 bases, and 13 bases lay in between. This CDR3 comprises 15 residues. CDR3 protein: CASSLLYGRDTEAFF. CDR3 coding DNA: TGTGCCAGCAGCTTACTCTATGGGCGCGACACTGAAGCTTTCTTT.

The gene calls are TRBV19 and TRBJ2-1; D gene ambiguous. Trimming removed 3 bases at V and 0 bases at J, with 9 bases between. Germline V lookup: CDR1 LNHDA, CDR2 SQIVND (reference sequence). CDR3 length equals 15 residues. CDR3 protein: CASSIVESSYNEQFF. The DNA for the CDR3 is TGTGCCAGTAGTATCGTGGAGAGCTCCTACAATGAGCAGTTCTTC.

In this sample, this clonotype turned up a few times. The V call is TRBV2, the J call TRBJ2-5; no definite D call. V dropped 4 bases and J dropped 1 base, with 7 bases sitting between them. Germline-derived CDR1 and CDR2 are SNHLY and FYNNEI. This CDR3 is built from 13 residues. The CDR3 sequence is CASSGSFQETQYF. As DNA, the CDR3 is TGTGCCAGCAGTGGTAGCTTCCAAGAGACCCAGTACTTC.

In its sample, this clonotype was seen a few times. The V gene is TRBV5-6, the J gene TRBJ1-4, with TRBD1 matching over 11 bases. The CDR3 contains 13 residues. The V segment lost 4 bases and the J segment 10 bases; nucleotides outside the gene matches: 3. The germline V gene has CDR1 SGHDT and CDR2 YYEEEE. CDR3 nucleotides: TGTGCCAGCAGCCCGGGGACAGGGGGAAAACTGTTTTTT. Its translation is CASSPGTGGKLFF.

This clonotype came up a few times. The genes are TRBV12-3 or TRBV12-4 and TRBJ2-3; TRBD2 is a possible D gene (5 bases). V was shortened by 5 bases and J by 4 bases, with 13 bases between the two germline ends. The CDR3 covers 14 residues. CDR3 bases: TGTGCCAGCAGTCGCACAACTAGGGCAGATACGCAGTATTTT. Encoded protein: CASSRTTRADTQYF.

This clonotype was seen more than once but under ten times. The chain joins TRBV29-1 to TRBJ2-2; 8 bases align to TRBD2. This CDR3 is 15 amino acids long. The V gene end was trimmed by 6 bases and the J gene end by 5 bases; junction bases not matched to a gene: 11. The V gene's germline CDR1 is SQVTM and CDR2 ANQGSEA. CDR3 amino acids: CSVEGLGGWTGELFF. CDR3 nucleotides: TGCAGCGTAGAGGGACTAGGCGGCTGGACCGGGGAGCTGTTTTTT.

V gene TRBV5-1 combines with J gene TRBJ1-2, with D tentatively TRBD1 (6 bases). The CDR3 totals 15 residues. CDR1 and CDR2 (germline): SGHRS, YFSETQ. With 3 bases removed from V and 0 bases from J, the gap between germline ends came to 12 bases. The CDR3 nucleotides read TGCGCCAGCAGCTCATGGACAGAAACTAACTATGGCTACACCTTC. The encoded protein is CASSSWTETNYGYTF.

This clonotype has just a few counts. V usage is TRBV7-6 and J usage is TRBJ2-3; a weak D match, TRBD2 (5 bases). Germline CDR1 is SGHVS and CDR2 is FNYEAQ. The CDR3 is made up of 14 amino acids. Trimming took 1 base from V and 5 from J, leaving 10 bases between them. This chain's CDR3 is CASSLVGRGDTQYF. CDR3 coding DNA: TGTGCCAGCAGCTTAGTAGGCCGGGGAGATACGCAGTATTTT.

This clonotype was counted a few times. The rearrangement links TRBV9 to TRBJ2-1; 11 bases map to TRBD2. Germline CDR1 reads SGDLS; CDR2 reads YYNGEE. The CDR3 has 16 amino acids. V lost 3 bases, J lost 4 bases, and 6 bases stayed unmatched. CDR3 nucleotide sequence: TGTGCCAGCAGCGAGACGGGACTAGCGGATTACAATGAGCAGTTCTTC. Translation: CASSETGLADYNEQFF.

This clonotype has just a few counts. The V gene is TRBV7-8, the J gene TRBJ2-5, with D perhaps being TRBD1 or TRBD2 (5 bases each). Trimming removed 5 bases from V and 4 bases from J, with 20 bases in between. Per germline, CDR1 SGHVS and CDR2 FQNEAQ. The CDR3 loop spans 16 amino acids. The CDR3 loop reads CASSPLGDLLVETQYF. In nucleotides, the CDR3 is TGTGCCAGCAGCCCCCTCGGGGACCTGCTCGTAGAGACCCAGTACTTC.

This clonotype was found many times. The chain uses TRBV27 and TRBJ1-1, with 9 bases that match TRBD1. CDR3 size: 14 residues. The junction had 8 bases not matched to a gene; V was cut back by 2 bases and J by 10 bases. CDR1 is MNHEY and CDR2 is SMNVEV in the germline V gene (reference sequence). CDR3 region: CASSLNTGGRVAFF. CDR3 DNA: TGTGCCAGCAGTTTAAACACAGGGGGCAGGGTAGCTTTCTTT.

This chain joins TRBV4-1 and TRBJ2-1, with D unclear. The CDR3 is made up of 14 amino acids. Trimming cost V 6 bases and J 2 bases, with 11 bases left between them. Germline V gene lookup returns CDR1 MGHRA and CDR2 YSYEKL. The CDR3 region has the DNA TGCGCCAGCAGTTCTCTCGGAGCCTACAATGAGCAGTTCTTC. This sequence encodes CASSSLGAYNEQFF.

V and J are TRBV4-3 and TRBJ2-1; D might be TRBD1 (6 bases). With 0 bases removed from V and 10 bases from J, the gap between germline ends came to 16 bases. The length of the CDR3 is 15 residues. Germline V lookup: CDR1 LGHNA, CDR2 YSLEER. DNA of the CDR3: TGCGCCAGCAGCCAAGATCTAGTACAGGGCAACGAGCAGTTCTTC. This translates into CASSQDLVQGNEQFF.

This clonotype was detected only a few times. The chain links TRBV7-6 to TRBJ1-4; D is ambiguous. Trimming took off 5 bases at V and 5 bases at J, with 15 bases between the two ends. This CDR3 spans 15 amino acids. Germline CDR1 SGHVS, CDR2 FNYEAQ. The CDR3 sequence is CASSPKAEPNEKLFF. The CDR3 DNA is TGTGCCAGCAGCCCAAAGGCGGAACCAAATGAAAAACTGTTTTTT.

V is TRBV15 and J is TRBJ2-3; D perhaps matches TRBD2 (5 bases). Germline V lookup: CDR1 LNHNV, CDR2 YYDKDF (reference sequence). The CDR3 is made up of 15 amino acids. V lost 5 bases to trimming and J lost 1 base, with 13 bases between them. The CDR3 sequence: CATSPEGTRTDTQYF. The CDR3 DNA sequence: TGTGCCACCAGCCCCGAGGGAACCCGCACAGATACGCAGTATTTT.

The V gene is TRBV13, the J gene TRBJ1-6; D unresolved. V lost 0 bases and J lost 5, with 5 bases in between. Germline CDR1 PRHDT, CDR2 FYEKMQ (reference sequence). This CDR3 is 14 amino acids long. The CDR3 protein is CASSLGGDNSPLHF. In DNA, the CDR3 is TGTGCCAGCAGCTTAGGAGGAGATAATTCACCCCTCCACTTT. Together with reference TRBV13 and TRBJ1-6, the CDR3 gives the full variable domain: AAGVIQSPRHLIKEKRETATLKCYPIPRHDTVYWYQQGPGQDPQFLISFYEKMQSDKGSIPDRFSAQQFSDYHSELNMSSLELGDSALYFCASSLGGDNSPLHFGNGTRLTVT.

The chain combines TRBV9 with TRBJ2-3, with TRBD1 matching over 11 bases. The CDR3 runs to 15 residues. Germline CDR1 reads SGDLS; CDR2 reads YYNGEE. Trimming took 3 bases from V and 3 from J; bases not matched to a gene: 3. CDR3 residues: CASSEGTGGTDTQYF. The DNA for the CDR3 is TGTGCCAGCAGCGAGGGGACAGGGGGAACAGATACGCAGTATTTT.

The table lists this clonotype with a few counts. The J gene is TRBJ1-1, the V gene TRBV6-5, with unresolved D. The CDR3 loop spans 13 amino acids. The V gene's germline CDR1 is MNHEY and CDR2 SVGAGI. V lost 2 bases and J 10 bases, leaving 14 bases between the germline ends. The CDR3 bases are TGTGCCAGCAGTTACCGTTCGGGGAGACGAGCTTTCTTT. Encoded protein: CASSYRSGRRAFF.

This clonotype was seen a handful of times. The rearrangement links TRBV29-1 to TRBJ2-5, with D possibly TRBD2 on 5 matching bases. V lost 7 bases and J 3 bases, leaving 9 bases between the germline ends. Germline lookup yields CDR1 SQVTM and CDR2 ANQGSEA. The CDR3 totals 11 residues. The CDR3 loop reads CSGKEEETQYF. The CDR3 bases are TGCAGCGGAAAGGAGGAAGAGACCCAGTACTTC.

V and J are TRBV20-1 and TRBJ1-1; no clear D. CDR1 is DFQATT, CDR2 SNEGSKA, per germline (reference sequence). V dropped 8 bases and J dropped 8 bases, with 18 bases sitting between them. CDR3 size: 12 residues. CDR3 residues: CSQRTMEVEAFF. CDR3 sequence (DNA): TGCAGTCAAAGGACCATGGAGGTAGAAGCTTTCTTT.

V gene TRBV4-1 combines with J gene TRBJ2-1; perhaps TRBD1 as D (6 bases). Germline V CDR1 and CDR2: MGHRA, YSYEKL. The germline V and J ends were trimmed by 4 bases and 6 bases, with 16 bases remaining between them. The CDR3 is 15 amino acids. The CDR3 DNA follows: TGCGCCAGCAGCCGGGGACAAAAAGACGGCAATGAGCAGTTCTTC. This codes for CASSRGQKDGNEQFF.

The chain employs TRBV11-3 and TRBJ2-1; the D gene is possibly TRBD2 (6 bases). The germline V gene encodes CDR1 SGHNT and CDR2 YENEEA. This CDR3 has 11 residues. Trimming left V 4 bases short and J 9 bases short, with 7 bases between. The chain's CDR3 is CASSSGGEQFF. In DNA, the CDR3 is TGTGCCAGCAGCTCCGGGGGTGAGCAGTTCTTC.